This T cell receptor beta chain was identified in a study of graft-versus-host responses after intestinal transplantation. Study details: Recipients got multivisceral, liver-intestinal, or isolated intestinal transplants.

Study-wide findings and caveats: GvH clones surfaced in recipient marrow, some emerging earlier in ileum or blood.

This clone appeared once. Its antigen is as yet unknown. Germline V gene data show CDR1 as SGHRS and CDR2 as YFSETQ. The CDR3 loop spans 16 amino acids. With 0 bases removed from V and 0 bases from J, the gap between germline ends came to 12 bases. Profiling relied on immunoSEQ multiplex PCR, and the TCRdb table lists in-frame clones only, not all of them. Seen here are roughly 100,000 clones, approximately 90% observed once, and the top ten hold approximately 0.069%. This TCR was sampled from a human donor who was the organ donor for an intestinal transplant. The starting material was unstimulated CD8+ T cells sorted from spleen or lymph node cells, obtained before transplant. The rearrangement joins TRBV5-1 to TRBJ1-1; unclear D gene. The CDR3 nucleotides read TGCGCCAGCAGCTTGGATGGGCCTGTCATGAACACTGAAGCTTTCTTT. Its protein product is CASSLDGPVMNTEAFF.